The next 30 T cell receptor beta chains were all read from a single sample in a study of beta chain features in type 1 diabetes. These receptors are not linked to any known antigen. The study reverse transcribed the entire isolated RNA, so it sequenced expressed TCRB transcripts. Profiled with immunoSEQ multiplex PCR; TCRdb holds only in-frame clones, not every one. Of some 700,000 clones in the sample, under 15% were seen once. Findings and limits, study-wide: Moderate but significant shortening of TCRB CDR3s was recorded in all four CD4+ subsets from Type 1 diabetes patients.

Sequencing was carried out using naive CD4+ T cells from blood. Source of these receptors: a man aged 18-30 years with type 1 diabetes.

The genes are TRBV6-5 and TRBJ2-7, with TRBD2 identical over 12 bases. Trimming removed 0 bases from V and 0 bases from J; junction bases left unmatched: 0. The CDR3 loop spans 16 amino acids. CDR1 is MNHEY and CDR2 is SVGAGI in the germline V gene. The CDR3 sequence is CASSYSTSGGSYEQYF. CDR3 DNA: TGTGCCAGCAGTTACTCGACTAGCGGGGGCTCCTACGAGCAGTACTTC.

The chain couples TRBV18 to TRBJ1-2; D gene unclear. Per the germline V gene, CDR1 is KGHSH and CDR2 is LQKENI. The CDR3 contains 13 residues. V was clipped by 2 bases and J by 4 bases, with 8 bases between them. CDR3 sequence: CASSPDNRYGYTF. The CDR3, as DNA: TGTGCCAGCTCACCAGACAATCGCTATGGCTACACCTTC.

This clone was detected a few times. The J gene is TRBJ2-7, the V gene TRBV5-1; D perhaps matches TRBD1 (6 bases). V was cut by 5 bases and J by 6 bases, with 18 bases left in between. The V gene's germline CDR1 is SGHRS and CDR2 YFSETQ. CDR3 size: 14 residues. CDR3 amino acids: CASRTGHEGGEQYF. The CDR3 coding sequence is TGCGCCAGCAGAACGGGACACGAGGGCGGCGAGCAGTACTTC.

The chain links TRBV13 to TRBJ2-2; 9 bases map to TRBD1. The length of the CDR3 is 16 residues. Germline V gene sequence: CDR1 PRHDT, CDR2 FYEKMQ (reference sequence). The V gene end was trimmed by 5 bases and the J gene end by 1 base; junction bases not matched to a gene: 5. This chain's CDR3 is CASSPPGQGNTGELFF. CDR3 coding DNA: TGTGCCAGCAGCCCCCCGGGACAGGGGAACACCGGGGAGCTGTTTTTT.

CDR3 sequence reads: CASSFDEVAGELFF. The CDR3 nucleotides read TGTGCCAGCAGTTTTGATGAGGTGGCCGGGGAGCTGTTTTTT. The chain combines TRBV28 with TRBJ2-2; no clear D. V gave up 3 bases and J gave up 6 bases, with 11 bases separating them. The length of the CDR3 is 14 residues. Germline values: CDR1 MDHEN, CDR2 SYDVKM.

This chain uses TRBV6-5 with TRBJ1-6; perhaps TRBD1 as D (5 bases). Trimming removed 7 bases at V and 5 bases at J, with 15 bases between. Germline V gene lookup returns CDR1 MNHEY and CDR2 SVGAGI. The CDR3 contains 15 residues. CDR3 protein: CASTRVGGNNSPLHF. The CDR3 DNA is TGTGCCAGCACCAGGGTCGGAGGGAATAATTCACCCCTCCACTTT.

J is TRBJ2-1 and V is TRBV14; D not certain. Germline V lookup: CDR1 SGHDN, CDR2 FVKESK. The CDR3 consists of 12 residues. V lost 0 bases and J 11 bases, leaving 8 bases between the germline ends. CDR3 in DNA: TGTGCCAGCAGCCAAGAACGCCTACAGCAGTTCTTC. Translated: CASSQERLQQFF.

The chain combines TRBV7-3 with TRBJ2-5; 8 nucleotides align to TRBD1. The junction had 8 bases not matched to a gene; V was cut back by 5 bases and J by 6 bases. The CDR3 sequence is 14 residues long. The germline CDR1 and CDR2 sequences are SGHTA and FQGTGA. In DNA form, the CDR3 reads TGTGCCAGCAGCCCGGACAGGGAGAGGAAGACCCAGTACTTC. As protein: CASSPDRERKTQYF.

The chain carries TRBV29-1 and TRBJ1-1; no clear D. This CDR3 is built from 13 residues. The V end was cut by 6 bases, the J end by 7 bases, with 18 bases between. CDR1 and CDR2 from the germline V gene are SQVTM and ANQGSEA. CDR3 sequence (DNA): TGCAGCGTAGGAACAGAGTTTAAGGGTGAAGCTTTCTTT. This translates into CSVGTEFKGEAFF. Full variable domain (rest looked up from reference TRBV29-1 and TRBJ1-1): SAVISQKPSRDICQRGTSLTIQCQVDSQVTMMFWYRQQPGQSLTLIATANQGSEATYESGFVIDKFPISRPNLTFSTLTVSNMSPEDSSIYLCSVGTEFKGEAFFGQGTRLTVV.

The genes are TRBV30 and TRBJ2-3; D remains unclear. The germline V gene has CDR1 GTSNPN and CDR2 SVGIG (reference sequence). Trimming took off 2 bases at V and 2 bases at J, with 14 bases between the two ends. This CDR3 is 15 amino acids long. In DNA, the CDR3 is TGTGCCTGGAGTTCCCCGGGCAAGTACACAGATACGCAGTATTTT. It is translated as CAWSSPGKYTDTQYF.

This clone was seen only a few times. This chain uses TRBV5-6 with TRBJ1-5; 7 bases line up with TRBD1. V lost 3 bases, J lost 3 bases, and 6 bases stayed unmatched. The germline V gene encodes CDR1 SGHDT and CDR2 YYEEEE. This CDR3 has 15 amino acids. This chain's CDR3 is CASSSIDRDNQPQHF. CDR3 in DNA: TGTGCCAGCAGCTCGATAGACAGGGACAATCAGCCCCAGCATTTT.

The chain couples TRBV4-1 to TRBJ1-3, with a weak D call TRBD1 (6 bases). This CDR3 comprises 14 residues. The germline CDR1 and CDR2 sequences are MGHRA and YSYEKL. Deletions cut 4 bases from V and 5 bases from J, with 12 bases between. This CDR3 is CASSPDSPRNTIYF. DNA for the CDR3: TGCGCCAGCAGCCCGGACAGTCCAAGAAACACCATATATTTT.

Only a few counts were recorded for this clone. Other DNA sequences within the sample encode an identical CDR3. V usage is TRBV18 and J usage is TRBJ1-1; 8 nucleotides agree with TRBD1. Trimming took 4 bases from V and 4 from J; bases not matched to a gene: 2. The CDR3 contains 13 residues. CDR1 and CDR2 from the germline V gene are KGHSH and LQKENI. The CDR3 sequence: CASSLGQGTEAFF. Written as DNA, the CDR3 is TGTGCCAGCTCACTAGGACAGGGCACTGAAGCTTTCTTT.

DNA of the CDR3: TGTGCCAGCACTACAGGGGGCGCAGGAACAGATACGCAGTATTTT. Its translation: CASTTGGAGTDTQYF. This chain uses TRBV28 with TRBJ2-3; 9 bases match TRBD1. The V and J ends lost 7 bases and 3 bases, in that order; junction bases with no gene match: 8. Germline lookup yields CDR1 MDHEN and CDR2 SYDVKM. The CDR3 contains 15 residues.

Comment on this clone: Germline and junction disagree at one end, which may indicate a read error. The chain links TRBV7-7 to TRBJ2-2; D is undetermined. From germline, CDR1 is SSHAT and CDR2 FNYEAQ (reference sequence). The CDR3 is 11 amino acids. The CDR3 bases are TGTGCTAGCAGCTCCAACGGGGAGCTGTTTTTT. This encodes CASSSNGELFF. Filled out from reference TRBV7-7 and TRBJ2-2, the complete variable domain reads GAGVSQSPRYKVTKRGQDVTLRCDPISSHATLYWYQQALGQGPEFLTYFNYEAQPDKSGLPSDRFSAERPEGSISTLTIQRTEQRDSAMYRCASSSNGELFFGEGSRLTVL.

J is TRBJ1-2 and V is TRBV13; a weak D match, TRBD1 (5 bases). This CDR3 has 15 residues. Germline V CDR1 and CDR2: PRHDT, FYEKMQ (reference sequence). V was pared by 3 bases and J by 2 bases, with 13 bases between. The CDR3 loop is CASSLEGIANYGYTF. CDR3 nucleotide sequence: TGTGCCAGCAGCTTGGAGGGGATTGCCAACTATGGCTACACCTTC.

The table lists this clone with a few counts. This chain uses TRBV5-4 with TRBJ2-3; 16 nucleotides match TRBD2. This CDR3 region has 18 residues. The V gene's germline CDR1 is SGHNT and CDR2 YYREEE (reference sequence). Trimming removed 4 bases from V and 3 bases from J; junction bases left unmatched: 8. The CDR3 region has the DNA TGTGCCAGCAGCACAGGGACTAGCGGGGGGGCCTCGACAGATACGCAGTATTTT. This translates into CASSTGTSGGASTDTQYF.

This clone was counted between two and nine times. The chain has TRBV7-9 and TRBJ1-6; D may be TRBD1 (6 bases). V dropped 5 bases and J dropped 17 bases, with 28 bases sitting between them. The length of the CDR3 is 16 residues. Per germline, CDR1 SEHNR and CDR2 FQNEAQ (reference sequence). The CDR3 DNA reads as TGTGCCAGCAGCCATACCGAAGAACGACAGGTGCCTGAAGTCCACTTT. This gives the protein CASSHTEERQVPEVHF.

As regards this clone: Other DNA sequences in the sample encode the same CDR3. CDR3: CASSPRTDSYEQYF. For the CDR3, the DNA is TGTGCCAGCAGCCCCCGGACCGACTCCTACGAGCAGTACTTC. The chain carries TRBV9 and TRBJ2-7; D is unclear. CDR3 length: 14 amino acids. The germline V gene has CDR1 SGDLS and CDR2 YYNGEE. V gave up 4 bases and J gave up 0 bases, with 11 bases separating them.

Only a few counts were recorded for this clone. This rearrangement joins TRBV6-5 to TRBJ2-2, with TRBD1 matching 9 bases. J lost 5 bases, V lost 6 bases, and 4 bases had no gene match. The CDR3 is 14 amino acids. The V gene's germline CDR1 is MNHEY and CDR2 SVGAGI. The DNA of the CDR3 is TGTGCCAGCAGAAGACAGGGGGGTACCGGGGAGCTGTTTTTT. Protein sequence: CASRRQGGTGELFF.

This chain links TRBV28 with TRBJ2-2, with a weak D call TRBD2 (7 bases). Germline V gene sequence: CDR1 MDHEN, CDR2 SYDVKM. Trimming left V 2 bases short and J 1 base short, with 11 bases between. This CDR3 is 16 amino acids long. In DNA, the CDR3 is TGTGCCAGCAGTTTACGGGGGGCGAAGAACACCGGGGAGCTGTTTTTT. Its translation is CASSLRGAKNTGELFF. Combining the CDR3 with reference TRBV28 and TRBJ2-2 gives the whole variable domain DVKVTQSSRYLVKRTGEKVFLECVQDMDHENMFWYRQDPGLGLRLIYFSYDVKMKEKGDIPEGYSVSREKKERFSLILESASTNQTSMYLCASSLRGAKNTGELFFGEGSRLTVL.

This clone has a handful of counts. V usage is TRBV9 and J usage is TRBJ2-3; the D gene is possibly TRBD2 (6 bases). Germline loops: CDR1 SGDLS, CDR2 YYNGEE. CDR3 length equals 15 residues. The V end lost 0 bases, the J end lost 2 bases, and 10 bases lay between the germline ends. CDR3 nucleotide sequence: TGTGCCAGCAGCGTAGGACTAGACGTCACAGATACGCAGTATTTT. It translates to CASSVGLDVTDTQYF.

To note about this clone: Mismatch with germline at one junction end may stem from a read error. This sequence joins TRBV7-7 and TRBJ2-1; TRBD1 or TRBD2 may be the D gene (7 bases each). The CDR3 covers 15 residues. Germline V gives CDR1 SSHAT, CDR2 FNYEAQ (reference sequence). CDR3 amino acids: CASSSGGAGYNEQFF. For the CDR3, the DNA is TGTGCTAGCAGCTCAGGGGGGGCCGGGTACAATGAGCAGTTCTTC.

To note about this clone: The same CDR3 also results from other DNA sequences found in this sample. The V call is TRBV7-9, the J call TRBJ2-7; D is unclear. Germline CDR1 is SEHNR and CDR2 is FQNEAQ (reference sequence). The V end was cut by 2 bases, the J end by 3 bases, with 2 bases between. This CDR3 spans 11 amino acids. Here the CDR3 reads CASSLSYEQYF. The CDR3 DNA is TGTGCCAGCAGCTTAAGCTACGAGCAGTACTTC.

The gene calls are TRBV5-4 and TRBJ1-2; TRBD1 is a possible D gene (6 bases). The CDR3 has 15 residues. Germline V lookup: CDR1 SGHNT, CDR2 YYREEE (reference sequence). V was shortened by 2 bases and J by 4 bases, with 15 bases between the two germline ends. DNA for the CDR3: TGTGCCAGCAGCTTCAACAGGGACACGGGCTATGGCTACACCTTC. It yields the protein CASSFNRDTGYGYTF.

In DNA form, the CDR3 reads TGCAGCGTTGGGGGATCAACCCAAGAGACCCAGTACTTC. Residues: CSVGGSTQETQYF. V usage is TRBV29-1 and J usage is TRBJ2-5; D not resolved. Germline CDR1 SQVTM, CDR2 ANQGSEA. The CDR3 covers 13 residues. V lost 4 bases to trimming and J lost 1 base, with 10 bases between them.

This clone was seen a few times. The V gene is TRBV30, the J gene TRBJ1-4; D ambiguous. The CDR3 runs to 13 residues. The V and J ends lost 0 bases and 8 bases respectively, with 10 bases between them. Germline loops: CDR1 GTSNPN, CDR2 SVGIG (reference sequence). In DNA form, the CDR3 reads TGTGCCTGGAGTGTTGTAGAGACGGAAAAACTGTTTTTT. Translated: CAWSVVETEKLFF. Filled out from reference TRBV30 and TRBJ1-4, the complete variable domain reads SQTIHQWPATLVQPVGSPLSLECTVEGTSNPNLYWYRQAAGRGLQLLFYSVGIGQISSEVPQNLSASRPQDRQFILSSKKLLLSDSGFYLCAWSVVETEKLFFGSGTQLSVL.

This sequence joins TRBV27 and TRBJ1-5; no clear D gene. Trimming removed 2 bases at V and 3 bases at J, with 11 bases between. The germline CDR1 and CDR2 sequences are MNHEY and SMNVEV (reference sequence). CDR3 length equals 15 residues. The CDR3 bases are TGTGCCAGCAGTTTAGAGGACGGGCACAATCAGCCCCAGCATTTT. Translating it yields CASSLEDGHNQPQHF.

The J gene is TRBJ1-4, the V gene TRBV7-9, with D hard to call. Looked up from germline, CDR1 is SEHNR and CDR2 is FQNEAQ (reference sequence). The germline V and J ends were trimmed by 8 bases and 2 bases, with 9 bases remaining between them. CDR3 length equals 13 residues. The CDR3, as DNA: TGTGCCAGCGGTGGGAGTACTAATGAAAAACTGTTTTTT. It translates to CASGGSTNEKLFF.

The gene calls are TRBV30 and TRBJ1-1; no definite D call. Trimming left V 4 bases short and J 0 bases short, with 9 bases between. This CDR3 comprises 13 residues. The germline V gene encodes CDR1 GTSNPN and CDR2 SVGIG (reference sequence). The CDR3 nucleotides are TGTGCCTGGATCGGAAGGGTGAACACTGAAGCTTTCTTT. It codes for CAWIGRVNTEAFF. Full variable domain (rest looked up from reference TRBV30 and TRBJ1-1): SQTIHQWPATLVQPVGSPLSLECTVEGTSNPNLYWYRQAAGRGLQLLFYSVGIGQISSEVPQNLSASRPQDRQFILSSKKLLLSDSGFYLCAWIGRVNTEAFFGQGTRLTVV.